The next 17 T cell receptor beta chains were all read from a single sample in a study of T cell changes during pregnancy in multiple sclerosis (dated by TCRdb to the late 2010s). The library was built by means of the immunoSEQ multiplex PCR assay. This is the immuneACCESS table as TCRdb keeps it, with only in-frame sequences that have V and J called. A part of the clones is gone; compared with another copy, unresolved V genes explain less than half, and the rest is unexplained. This sample comprises under 45,000 clones, approximately 90% of them detected only once. Clones ranked in the top ten supply roughly 4% of the sample. Sequencing was performed on CD8+ T cells from peripheral blood mononuclear cells, taken in the first trimester of pregnancy. These TCRs come from a female donor with multiple sclerosis, enrolled in a pregnancy study.

The J gene is TRBJ2-5, the V gene TRBV12-5, with D perhaps matching TRBD1 (5 bases). With 1 base removed from V and 5 bases from J, the gap between germline ends came to 14 bases. Germline V gene sequence: CDR1 LGHNT, CDR2 FRNRAP. The CDR3 length is 15 residues. CDR3: CASGLGLGVGETQYF. Here the CDR3 DNA reads TGTGCTAGTGGTTTGGGGTTAGGGGTGGGGGAGACCCAGTACTTC.

The chain uses TRBV19 and TRBJ1-6; 10 nucleotides match TRBD1. Trimming took 3 bases from V and 9 from J; bases not matched to a gene: 5. Per germline, CDR1 LNHDA and CDR2 SQIVND (reference sequence). The CDR3 loop spans 15 amino acids. The CDR3 nucleotides are TGTGCCAGTAGTATCGGGGGACAGGGGATTTCACCCCTCCACTTT. This sequence encodes CASSIGGQGISPLHF.

CDR3 coding DNA: TGTGCCAGCAGCTTAGAGTGGGGACTAGCCCCAGATACGCAGTATTTT. Its translation: CASSLEWGLAPDTQYF. This chain joins TRBV7-6 and TRBJ2-3; 9 nucleotides align to TRBD2. Per germline, CDR1 SGHVS and CDR2 FNYEAQ. This CDR3 has 16 amino acids. V lost 1 base to trimming and J lost 4 bases; unmatched junction nucleotides: 6.

This chain joins TRBV4-2 and TRBJ1-1; D is ambiguous. CDR1 and CDR2 (germline): LGHNA, YNFKEQ. The CDR3 loop spans 15 amino acids. The V and J ends lost 0 bases and 2 bases respectively, with 10 bases between them. CDR3: CASSQDVVTNTEAFF. The CDR3 DNA reads as TGTGCCAGCAGCCAAGATGTAGTTACCAACACTGAAGCTTTCTTT.

The chain carries TRBV13 and TRBJ2-1, with D perhaps TRBD2 (6 bases). Germline lookup yields CDR1 PRHDT and CDR2 FYEKMQ (reference sequence). The CDR3 is 14 residues long. V shed 0 bases and J shed 5 bases, with 8 bases lying between them. CDR3 sequence reads: CASSLGGRNNEQFF. In nucleotides, the CDR3 is TGTGCCAGCAGCTTAGGGGGGAGGAACAATGAGCAGTTCTTC.

The rearrangement joins TRBV19 to TRBJ2-2, with D uncertain. CDR1 is LNHDA and CDR2 is SQIVND in the germline V gene (reference sequence). CDR3 length: 15 residues. V lost 4 bases, J lost 1 base, and 10 bases lay in between. This chain's CDR3 is CASSTSQMNTGELFF. The CDR3 coding sequence is TGTGCCAGTAGTACCTCTCAGATGAACACCGGGGAGCTGTTTTTT.

This clone was counted once. This chain links TRBV27 with TRBJ1-2; D not resolved. The CDR3 spans 14 residues. The germline gives CDR1 MNHEY, CDR2 SMNVEV (reference sequence). V gave up 3 bases and J gave up 2 bases, with 10 bases separating them. CDR3 sequence (DNA): TGTGCCAGCAGTTTTCGAGGTCAGAACTATGGCTACACCTTC. This codes for CASSFRGQNYGYTF.

The rearrangement uses TRBV6-4 and TRBJ2-3, with 11 bases lining up with TRBD2. CDR3 length: 16 residues. Germline CDR1 and CDR2: MRHNA and SNTAGT. The V gene end was trimmed by 3 bases and the J gene end by 2 bases; junction bases not matched to a gene: 4. The CDR3 spells CASSESSGGPTDTQYF. CDR3 nucleotide sequence: TGTGCCAGCAGTGAATCTAGCGGGGGGCCCACAGATACGCAGTATTTT.

The chain recombines TRBV13 with TRBJ1-1, with a weak D call TRBD1 (6 bases). This CDR3 is 13 amino acids long. Trimming took off 10 bases at V and 2 bases at J, with 14 bases between the two ends. In germline, CDR1 is PRHDT, CDR2 FYEKMQ (reference sequence). The CDR3 here is CATLLRGNTEAFF. The CDR3 DNA reads as TGTGCCACCCTACTCAGGGGTAACACTGAAGCTTTCTTT.

This clone was counted once. The V call is TRBV25-1, the J call TRBJ1-2; 11 bases align to TRBD1. This CDR3 is built from 15 residues. The V gene's germline CDR1 is MGHDK and CDR2 SYGVNS. V lost 5 bases, J lost 4 bases, and 6 bases stayed unmatched. CDR3 residues: CASSKGQGAPYGYTF. Here the CDR3 DNA reads TGTGCCAGCAGTAAAGGACAGGGGGCTCCCTATGGCTACACCTTC.

As to this clone: One junction end does not reproduce the germline sequence, and a read error may be involved. V is TRBV7-9 and J is TRBJ2-7, with 9 bases fitting TRBD1. This CDR3 has 16 amino acids. Per germline, CDR1 SEHNR and CDR2 FQNEAQ (reference sequence). The CDR3 loop reads CASSQATGTGSNEQYF. In DNA, the CDR3 is TGCGCCAGCAGCCAAGCTACCGGGACAGGGAGCAACGAGCAGTACTTC.

The chain carries TRBV13 and TRBJ1-2; unclear D gene. CDR1 and CDR2 (germline): PRHDT, FYEKMQ (reference sequence). V was pared by 0 bases and J by 3 bases, with 8 bases between. CDR3 length: 14 amino acids. This chain's CDR3 is CASSLGGAHYGYTF. As DNA, the CDR3 is TGTGCCAGCAGCTTAGGTGGAGCCCACTATGGCTACACCTTC.

The chain has TRBV4-1 and TRBJ1-4, with D maybe TRBD1 (5 bases). This CDR3 spans 19 amino acids. Trimming left V 1 base short and J 8 bases short, with 26 bases between. Germline V lookup: CDR1 MGHRA, CDR2 YSYEKL. CDR3 sequence reads: CASSQGEGPGPMNGEKLFF. The CDR3 DNA sequence: TGCGCCAGCAGCCAAGGGGAGGGCCCGGGACCTATGAATGGAGAAAAACTGTTTTTT.

The chain uses TRBV6-1 and TRBJ2-7, with 8 bases that match TRBD2. The V gene's germline CDR1 is MNHNS and CDR2 SASEGT. There are 14 residues in the CDR3. CDR3 bases: TGTGCAACCCGGGGGGGACCTCAATGGTATCAGCAGTACTTC. Translating gives CATRGGPQWYQQYF.

For the CDR3, the DNA is TGTGCCAGCAGCGTAGGAGGAGCGGGGATGAGAGAGACCCAGTACTTC. Translating gives CASSVGGAGMRETQYF. The rearrangement joins TRBV9 to TRBJ2-5; 7 bases fit TRBD2. Unmatched junction bases numbered 9, after V lost 0 bases and J lost 4 bases. This CDR3 is built from 16 residues. Germline values: CDR1 SGDLS, CDR2 YYNGEE. Full variable domain (rest looked up from reference TRBV9 and TRBJ2-5): DSGVTQTPKHLITATGQRVTLRCSPRSGDLSVYWYQQSLDQGLQFLIQYYNGEERAKGNILERFSAQQFPDLHSELNLSSLELGDSALYFCASSVGGAGMRETQYFGPGTRLLVL.

V gene TRBV15 combines with J gene TRBJ1-4; D ambiguous. This CDR3 spans 17 amino acids. Trimming removed 0 bases from V and 0 bases from J, with 11 bases in between. Germline V gene sequence: CDR1 LNHNV, CDR2 YYDKDF (reference sequence). The CDR3: CATSRDRAVSTNEKLFF. The CDR3, as DNA: TGTGCCACCAGCAGAGATAGAGCGGTGTCAACTAATGAAAAACTGTTTTTT.

The chain is built from TRBV6-4 and TRBJ1-2, with TRBD1 identical over 11 bases. V lost 3 bases, J lost 4 bases, and 1 base stayed unmatched. The CDR3 totals 14 residues. Germline V gene sequence: CDR1 MRHNA, CDR2 SNTAGT. The CDR3 loop is CASSEGTGGYGYTF. As DNA, the CDR3 is TGTGCCAGCAGTGAAGGGACAGGGGGCTATGGCTACACCTTC.